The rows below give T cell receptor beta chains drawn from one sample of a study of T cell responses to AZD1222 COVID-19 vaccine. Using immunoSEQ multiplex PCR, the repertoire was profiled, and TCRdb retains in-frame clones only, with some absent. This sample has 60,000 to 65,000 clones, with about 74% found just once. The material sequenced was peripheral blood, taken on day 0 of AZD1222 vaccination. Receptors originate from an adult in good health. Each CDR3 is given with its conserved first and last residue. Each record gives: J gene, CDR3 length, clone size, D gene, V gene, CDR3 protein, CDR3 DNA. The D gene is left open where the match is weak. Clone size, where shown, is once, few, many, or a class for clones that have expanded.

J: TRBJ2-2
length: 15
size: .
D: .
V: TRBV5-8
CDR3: CASSSPRASTGELFF
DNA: TGTGCCAGCAGCTCCCCCAGGGCGAGCACCGGGGAGCTGTTTTTT

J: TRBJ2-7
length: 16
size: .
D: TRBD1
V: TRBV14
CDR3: CASSQDDRGQLFEQYF
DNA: TGTGCCAGCAGCCAAGACGACAGGGGGCAACTGTTCGAGCAGTACTTC

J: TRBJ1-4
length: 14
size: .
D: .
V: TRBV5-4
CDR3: CASSLGQSNEKLFF
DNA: TGTGCCAGCAGCTTGGGCCAGAGTAATGAAAAACTGTTTTTT

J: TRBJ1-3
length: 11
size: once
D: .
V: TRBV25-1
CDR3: CASSSGNTIYF
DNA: TGTGCCAGCAGTAGTGGAAACACCATATATTTT

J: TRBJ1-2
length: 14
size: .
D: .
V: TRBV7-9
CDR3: CASPGTGTQNGYTF
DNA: TGTGCCAGCCCTGGAACAGGGACTCAAAATGGCTACACCTTC

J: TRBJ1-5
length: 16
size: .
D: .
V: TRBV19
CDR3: CASSIDLSSGRQPQHF
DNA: TGTGCCAGTAGTATAGATCTTAGCTCGGGCCGGCAGCCCCAGCATTTT

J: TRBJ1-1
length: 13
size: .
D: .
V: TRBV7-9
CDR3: CASSSLSPEGAFF
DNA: TGTGCCAGCAGCTCCCTGTCCCCCGAGGGAGCTTTCTTT

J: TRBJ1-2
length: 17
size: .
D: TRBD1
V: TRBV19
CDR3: CASSITGTGLANYGYTF
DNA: TGTGCCAGTAGTATTACCGGGACAGGGCTCGCTAACTATGGCTACACCTTC

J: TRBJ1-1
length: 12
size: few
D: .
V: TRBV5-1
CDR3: CASSLQGLEAFF
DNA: TGCGCCAGCAGCCTCCAGGGGCTTGAAGCTTTCTTT

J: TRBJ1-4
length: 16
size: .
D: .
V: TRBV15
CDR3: CATSRGQVATNEKLFF
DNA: TGTGCCACCAGCAGAGGCCAGGTAGCAACTAATGAAAAACTGTTTTTT

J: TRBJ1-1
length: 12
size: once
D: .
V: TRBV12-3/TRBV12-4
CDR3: CASSFALTEAFF
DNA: TGTGCCAGCAGTTTCGCCCTAACTGAAGCTTTCTTT

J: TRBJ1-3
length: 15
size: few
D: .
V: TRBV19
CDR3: CASTPSPTSGNTIYF
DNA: TGTGCCAGTACCCCCTCCCCCACCTCTGGAAACACCATATATTTT

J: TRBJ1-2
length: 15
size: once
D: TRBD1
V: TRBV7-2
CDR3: CASSPSGTGTYGYTF
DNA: TGTGCCAGCAGCCCCTCCGGGACAGGGACCTATGGCTACACCTTC

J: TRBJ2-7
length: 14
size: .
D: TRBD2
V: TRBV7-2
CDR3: CASSPSGAWSEQYF
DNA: TGTGCCAGCAGCCCAAGCGGGGCTTGGTCCGAGCAGTACTTC

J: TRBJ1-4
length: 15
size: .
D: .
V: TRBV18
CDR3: CASSRARDATEKLFF
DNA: TGTGCCAGCTCACGGGCCCGGGACGCCACTGAAAAACTGTTTTTT

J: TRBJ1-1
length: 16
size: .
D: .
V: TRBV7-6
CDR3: CASSLMTGTLNTEAFF
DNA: TGTGCCAGCAGCTTGATGACCGGGACCCTGAACACTGAAGCTTTCTTT

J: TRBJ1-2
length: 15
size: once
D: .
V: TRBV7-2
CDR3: CASSPTPWGIGGYTF
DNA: TGTGCCAGCAGCCCTACACCCTGGGGGATCGGCGGCTACACCTTC

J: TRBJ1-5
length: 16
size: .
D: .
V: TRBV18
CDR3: CASSPRGGPSNQPQHF
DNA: TGTGCCAGCTCACCTCGGGGGGGGCCTAGCAATCAGCCCCAGCATTTT

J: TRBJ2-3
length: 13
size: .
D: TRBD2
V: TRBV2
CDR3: CATTSGAPDTQYF
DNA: TGTGCCACCACTAGCGGGGCCCCAGATACGCAGTATTTT

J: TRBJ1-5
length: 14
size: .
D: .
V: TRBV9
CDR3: CASSVTGSNQPQHF
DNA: TGTGCCAGCAGCGTCACAGGGAGTAATCAGCCCCAGCATTTT

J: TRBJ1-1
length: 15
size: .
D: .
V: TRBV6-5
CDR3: CASSHIQGANTEAFF
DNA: TGTGCCAGCAGTCATATACAGGGCGCGAACACTGAAGCTTTCTTT

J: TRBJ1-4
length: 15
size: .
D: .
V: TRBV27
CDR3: CASRAGGSDLEKLFF
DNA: TGTGCCAGCAGAGCCGGAGGGAGTGATCTAGAAAAACTGTTTTTT

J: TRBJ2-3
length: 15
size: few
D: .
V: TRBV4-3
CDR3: CASSQSWTSTDTQYF
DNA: TGCGCCAGCAGCCAAAGCTGGACTAGCACAGATACGCAGTATTTT

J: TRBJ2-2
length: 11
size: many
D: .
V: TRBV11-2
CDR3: CASSPTGELFF
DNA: TGTGCCAGCAGCCCTACCGGGGAGCTGTTTTTT

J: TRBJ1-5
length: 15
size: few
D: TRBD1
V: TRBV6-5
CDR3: CASRASTGGGQPQHF
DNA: TGTGCCAGCAGAGCAAGTACAGGGGGAGGGCAGCCCCAGCATTTT

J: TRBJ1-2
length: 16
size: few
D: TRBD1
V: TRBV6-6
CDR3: CASSFPTGGPSQRYTF
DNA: TGTGCCAGCAGCTTCCCGACAGGGGGGCCTTCGCAGCGCTACACCTTC

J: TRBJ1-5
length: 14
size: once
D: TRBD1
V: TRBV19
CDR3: CASSKTGAGQPQHF
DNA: TGTGCCAGTAGTAAGACAGGGGCCGGGCAGCCCCAGCATTTT

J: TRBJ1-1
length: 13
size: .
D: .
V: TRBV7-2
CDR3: CASRAEPNTEAFF
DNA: TGTGCCAGCCGGGCAGAACCGAACACTGAAGCTTTCTTT

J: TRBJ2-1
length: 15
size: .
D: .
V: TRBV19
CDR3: CASSIDPGIHNEQFF
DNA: TGTGCCAGTAGTATAGATCCGGGTATACACAATGAGCAGTTCTTC

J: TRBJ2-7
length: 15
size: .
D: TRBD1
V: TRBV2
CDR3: CASSTRQGASYEQYF
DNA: TGTGCCAGCAGTACCAGGCAGGGGGCCTCCTACGAGCAGTACTTC

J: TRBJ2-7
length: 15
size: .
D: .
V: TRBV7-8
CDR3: CASSKTDIDSYEQYF
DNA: TGTGCCAGCAGCAAGACTGATATTGATTCCTACGAGCAGTACTTC

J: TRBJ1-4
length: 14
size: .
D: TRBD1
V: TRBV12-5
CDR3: CASGWDRVFEKLFF
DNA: TGTGCTAGTGGTTGGGACAGGGTGTTTGAAAAACTGTTTTTT

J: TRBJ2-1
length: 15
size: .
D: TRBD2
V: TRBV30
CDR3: CAWSTGLAGYNEQFF
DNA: TGTGCCTGGAGCACGGGACTAGCGGGGTACAATGAGCAGTTCTTC

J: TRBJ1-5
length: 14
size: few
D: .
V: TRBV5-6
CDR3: CASSWAGGNQPQHF
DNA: TGTGCCAGCAGCTGGGCGGGGGGCAATCAGCCCCAGCATTTT

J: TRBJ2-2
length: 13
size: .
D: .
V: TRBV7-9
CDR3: CASSLGGLGELFF
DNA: TGTGCCAGCAGCTTAGGAGGGCTCGGGGAGCTGTTTTTT

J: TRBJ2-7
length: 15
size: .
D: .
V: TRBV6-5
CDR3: CASSYSNRGYYEQYF
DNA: TGTGCCAGCAGTTACTCGAATAGGGGGTACTACGAGCAGTACTTC

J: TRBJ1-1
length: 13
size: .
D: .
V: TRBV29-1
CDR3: CSVEDGLGTEAFF
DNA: TGCAGCGTTGAAGATGGGTTGGGCACTGAAGCTTTCTTT

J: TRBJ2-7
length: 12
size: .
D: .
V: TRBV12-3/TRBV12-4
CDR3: CASSLYLAEQYF
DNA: TGTGCCAGCAGTTTATACCTGGCCGAGCAGTACTTC

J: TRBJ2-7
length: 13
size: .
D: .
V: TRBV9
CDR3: CASSVGPGAEQYF
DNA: TGTGCCAGCAGCGTAGGCCCGGGTGCAGAACAGTACTTC

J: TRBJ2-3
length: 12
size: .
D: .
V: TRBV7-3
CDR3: CASSPGIGTQYF
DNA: TGTGCCAGCAGCCCGGGGATTGGTACGCAGTATTTT

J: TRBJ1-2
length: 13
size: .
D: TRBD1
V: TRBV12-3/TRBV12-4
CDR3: CASSSQGNYGYTF
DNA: TGTGCCAGCAGTTCACAGGGGAACTATGGCTACACCTTC

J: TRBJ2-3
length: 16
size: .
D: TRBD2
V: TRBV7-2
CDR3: CASSPRRGGLGDTQYF
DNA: TGTGCCAGCAGCCCGAGGCGGGGGGGCCTGGGAGATACGCAGTATTTT

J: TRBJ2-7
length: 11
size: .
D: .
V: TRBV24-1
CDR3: CATSGPYEQYF
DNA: TGTGCCACCAGTGGTCCCTACGAGCAGTACTTC

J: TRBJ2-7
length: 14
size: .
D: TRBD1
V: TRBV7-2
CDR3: CASSLGQGAGEQYF
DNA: TGTGCCAGCAGCCTGGGACAGGGGGCGGGGGAGCAGTACTTC

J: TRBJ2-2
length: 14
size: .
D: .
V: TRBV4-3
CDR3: CASSQEYGTGELFF
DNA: TGCGCCAGCAGCCAAGAATACGGTACCGGGGAGCTGTTTTTT

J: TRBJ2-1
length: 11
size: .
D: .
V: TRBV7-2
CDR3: CAIGAYNEQFF
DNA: TGTGCCATAGGGGCCTACAATGAGCAGTTCTTC

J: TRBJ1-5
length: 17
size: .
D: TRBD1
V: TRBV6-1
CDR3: CASSGRDRVSRNQPQHF
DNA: TGTGCCAGCAGTGGACGGGACAGGGTCTCGCGCAATCAGCCCCAGCATTTT

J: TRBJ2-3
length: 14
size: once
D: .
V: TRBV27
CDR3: CASSLDLNTDTQYF
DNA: TGTGCCAGCAGTTTGGACTTAAACACAGATACGCAGTATTTT

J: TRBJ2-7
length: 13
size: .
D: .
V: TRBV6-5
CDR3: CASSYDNSYEQYF
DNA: TGTGCCAGCAGTTATGACAACTCCTACGAGCAGTACTTC

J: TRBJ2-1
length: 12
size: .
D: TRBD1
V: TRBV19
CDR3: CASGQGVNEQFF
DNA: TGTGCCAGTGGACAGGGGGTAAATGAGCAGTTCTTC

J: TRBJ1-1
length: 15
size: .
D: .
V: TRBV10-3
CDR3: CAIDPIGRQNTEAFF
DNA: TGTGCCATCGACCCAATTGGCAGGCAGAACACTGAAGCTTTCTTT

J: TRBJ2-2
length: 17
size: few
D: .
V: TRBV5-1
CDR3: CASSLAGRPRGTGELFF
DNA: TGCGCCAGCAGCTTGGCCGGACGACCCAGGGGCACCGGGGAGCTGTTTTTT

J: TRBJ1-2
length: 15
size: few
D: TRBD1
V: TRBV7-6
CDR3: CASSSAGTGSYGYTF
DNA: TGTGCCAGCAGCTCCGCCGGGACAGGGTCCTATGGCTACACCTTC

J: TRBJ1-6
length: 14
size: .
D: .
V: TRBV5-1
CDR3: CASSLERITSPLHF
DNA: TGCGCCAGCAGCTTGGAACGCATAACTTCACCCCTCCACTTT

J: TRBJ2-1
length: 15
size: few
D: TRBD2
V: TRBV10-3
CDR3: CAISESTSGGYEQFF
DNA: TGTGCCATCAGTGAGTCGACTAGCGGGGGCTATGAGCAGTTCTTC

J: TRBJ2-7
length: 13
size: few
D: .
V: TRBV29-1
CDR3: CSVVAGPFYEQYF
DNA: TGCAGCGTTGTCGCGGGGCCCTTTTACGAGCAGTACTTC

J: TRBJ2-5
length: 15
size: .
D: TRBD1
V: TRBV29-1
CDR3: CSVGDTGTGWETQYF
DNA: TGCAGCGTAGGCGACACCGGGACAGGGTGGGAGACCCAGTACTTC

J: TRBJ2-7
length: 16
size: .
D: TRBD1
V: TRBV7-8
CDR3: CASSLGQGRVGYEQYF
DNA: TGTGCCAGCAGCTTAGGACAGGGTCGAGTAGGGTACGAGCAGTACTTC

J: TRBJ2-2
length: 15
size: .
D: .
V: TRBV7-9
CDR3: CASSLDRAYTGELFF
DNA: TGTGCCAGCAGCTTAGACAGAGCCTACACCGGGGAGCTGTTTTTT

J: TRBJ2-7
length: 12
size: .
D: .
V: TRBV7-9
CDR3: CASVDRSYEQYF
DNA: TGTGCCAGCGTGGACAGATCCTACGAGCAGTACTTC